One and the same sample provided the 22 T cell receptor beta chains below, sequenced in a study of T cell responses to AZD1222 COVID-19 vaccine (dated by TCRdb to the early 2020s). The library came from the immunoSEQ multiplex PCR assay. TCRdb's version of the immuneACCESS table is confined to in-frame rearrangements and falls short of the full clone set. An unresolved V gene accounts for under half of the shortfall where checked; the remainder is of unknown origin. This sample is represented by around 80,000 clones; 75% to 90% of them were singletons. About 10% of the sample belongs to the ten largest clones. The time point label, as the study defines it: about 28 days (+/-7) after the second vaccine dose. The sequencing used peripheral blood, collected 28 days after the second AZD1222 dose. The receptors were sampled from an adult who received the AZD1222 COVID-19 vaccine.

The chain has TRBV5-1 and TRBJ2-5; D may be TRBD1 (6 bases). The CDR3 is 18 amino acids. Germline V gene lookup returns CDR1 SGHRS and CDR2 YFSETQ. V was shortened by 0 bases and J by 3 bases, with 21 bases between the two germline ends. The CDR3 is CASSLGSGGQTQKETQYF. Written as DNA, the CDR3 is TGCGCCAGCAGCTTGGGCTCCGGAGGACAGACTCAAAAAGAGACCCAGTACTTC.

The V gene is TRBV5-6, the J gene TRBJ1-5; no firm D call. CDR1 and CDR2 (germline): SGHDT, YYEEEE. The V gene lost 2 bases and the J gene lost 0 bases, with 18 bases spanning the gap. This CDR3 has 18 residues. CDR3 sequence reads: CASSLFQSGLGSNQPQHF. The CDR3 DNA reads as TGTGCCAGCAGCTTATTCCAATCAGGCTTGGGTAGCAATCAGCCCCAGCATTTT.

The rearrangement joins TRBV28 to TRBJ2-5, with D tentatively TRBD1 (6 bases). Germline V gene sequence: CDR1 MDHEN, CDR2 SYDVKM. The V and J ends lost 5 bases and 2 bases respectively, with 9 bases between them. This CDR3 is 13 amino acids long. CDR3 DNA: TGTGCCAGCAGTGGGACATTTCAAGAGACCCAGTACTTC. This encodes CASSGTFQETQYF.

V gene TRBV5-1 combines with J gene TRBJ1-6; D may be TRBD1 (5 bases). The V gene lost 0 bases and the J gene lost 0 bases, with 19 bases spanning the gap. CDR1 is SGHRS, CDR2 YFSETQ, per germline. The CDR3 is 20 residues long. CDR3 sequence (DNA): TGCGCCAGCAGCTTGGTAGCAGGGACCCGAACGAGCTCCTATAATTCACCCCTCCACTTT. It codes for CASSLVAGTRTSSYNSPLHF.

The genes are TRBV11-3 and TRBJ2-5, with a tentative D call TRBD1 (5 bases). V was clipped by 1 base and J by 5 bases, with 8 bases between them. The germline V gene has CDR1 SGHNT and CDR2 YENEEA. The CDR3 length is 13 residues. CDR3 amino acids: CASSLGQTETQYF. CDR3 bases: TGTGCCAGCAGCTTAGGACAGACGGAGACCCAGTACTTC.

This clone was seen many times. The chain links TRBV28 to TRBJ1-6, with D unresolved. Germline V gives CDR1 MDHEN, CDR2 SYDVKM. The CDR3 runs 13 residues. V lost 5 bases and J 8 bases, leaving 10 bases between the germline ends. The CDR3 sequence: CASSPQRDSPLHF. In DNA, the CDR3 is TGTGCCAGCAGTCCCCAGCGGGATTCACCCCTCCACTTT.

This chain links TRBV30 with TRBJ2-2; D may be TRBD2 (6 bases). CDR1 and CDR2 from the germline V gene are GTSNPN and SVGIG (reference sequence). The CDR3 runs to 11 residues. Trimming took 8 bases from V and 4 from J, leaving 8 bases between them. The CDR3 sequence: CAGGITGELFF. The DNA for the CDR3 is TGTGCCGGGGGGATCACCGGGGAGCTGTTTTTT.

The chain recombines TRBV6-6 with TRBJ1-4; D gene ambiguous. CDR3 size: 16 residues. Germline-derived CDR1 and CDR2 are MNHNY and SVGAGI (reference sequence). V was shortened by 6 bases and J by 1 base, with 15 bases between the two germline ends. CDR3 in amino acids: CASSPRSVGTNEKLFF. The CDR3 DNA sequence: TGTGCCAGCAGCCCCCGTTCGGTTGGAACTAATGAAAAACTGTTTTTT.

The chain carries TRBV20-1 and TRBJ1-6; no firm D call. Germline V lookup: CDR1 DFQATT, CDR2 SNEGSKA (reference sequence). Trimming took off 2 bases at V and 9 bases at J, with 5 bases between the two ends. The CDR3 length is 11 residues. The CDR3 reads CSARRSSPLHF. CDR3 DNA sequence: TGCAGTGCTAGACGTTCTTCACCCCTCCACTTT.

This chain uses TRBV24-1 with TRBJ1-3; D not resolved. The CDR3 totals 14 residues. With 8 bases removed from V and 1 base from J, the gap between germline ends came to 11 bases. Germline values: CDR1 KGHDR, CDR2 SFDVKD. The CDR3 coding sequence is TGTGCCACCATCCTCTCGGGGTCTGGAAACACCATATATTTT. This sequence encodes CATILSGSGNTIYF.

This chain links TRBV4-1 with TRBJ2-1; tentatively, D is TRBD1 (6 bases). Trimming left V 10 bases short and J 4 bases short, with 23 bases between. The length of the CDR3 is 16 residues. Germline assignment: CDR1 MGHRA and CDR2 YSYEKL. The CDR3 DNA sequence: TGCGCCACAGGACAGACGGCAGTAGGGTTATACAATGAGCAGTTCTTC. Translated: CATGQTAVGLYNEQFF.

The J gene is TRBJ1-1, the V gene TRBV6-5; the match to TRBD1 covers 7 bases. The CDR3 length is 16 residues. With V trimmed by 3 bases and J by 5 bases, 12 bases remained unmatched. The germline CDR1 and CDR2 sequences are MNHEY and SVGAGI. CDR3 in DNA: TGTGCCAGCAGTTATTCGACAGGGTGGGGAATGACTGAAGCTTTCTTT. This sequence encodes CASSYSTGWGMTEAFF.

The CDR3 DNA follows: TGTGCCAGCACGGGTTCTGCGGGGGGCGCGGATTCTGGGGCCAACGTCCTGACTTTC. Translating it yields CASTGSAGGADSGANVLTF. J is TRBJ2-6 and V is TRBV5-4, with 8 bases that match TRBD2. CDR3 length equals 19 residues. The junction had 15 bases not matched to a gene; V was cut back by 6 bases and J by 1 base. The germline gives CDR1 SGHNT, CDR2 YYREEE (reference sequence).

The V gene is TRBV19, the J gene TRBJ1-5; TRBD1 matches 7 bases. With V trimmed by 3 bases and J by 1 base, 3 bases remained unmatched. Germline values: CDR1 LNHDA, CDR2 SQIVND (reference sequence). This CDR3 spans 15 amino acids. The CDR3, as DNA: TGTGCCAGTAGTATTACAGGGGAGAGCAATCAGCCCCAGCATTTT. Protein: CASSITGESNQPQHF.

This chain joins TRBV5-4 and TRBJ1-1; TRBD1 aligns across 7 bases. There are 14 residues in the CDR3. With 9 bases clipped from V and 4 bases from J, the junction kept 12 bases outside the gene matches. The V gene's germline CDR1 is SGHNT and CDR2 YYREEE (reference sequence). The CDR3 protein is CATLTGRGSTEAFF. The CDR3 coding sequence is TGTGCCACCCTGACAGGGAGAGGTAGCACTGAAGCTTTCTTT. Supplemented by reference TRBV5-4 and TRBJ1-1, the full variable domain reads ETGVTQSPTHLIKTRGQQVTLRCSSQSGHNTVSWYQQALGQGPQFIFQYYREEENGRGNFPPRFSGLQFPNYSSELNVNALELDDSALYLCATLTGRGSTEAFFGQGTRLTVV.

In DNA, the CDR3 is TGTGCCAGCTCGCAGGGACAGTCGAACACTGAAGCTTTCTTT. As protein: CASSQGQSNTEAFF. The V gene is TRBV18, the J gene TRBJ1-1; TRBD1 matches at 7 bases. The length of the CDR3 is 14 residues. Germline V gene data show CDR1 as KGHSH and CDR2 as LQKENI. Losses at the gene ends were 6 bases for V and 1 base for J; bases not matched to a gene: 5.

As for this clone: Other nucleotide sequences in the sample specify the same CDR3. This rearrangement joins TRBV12-3 or TRBV12-4 to TRBJ1-4; no clear D. The CDR3 is 13 amino acids. The V end was cut by 3 bases, the J end by 5 bases, with 7 bases between. CDR3 bases: TGTGCCAGCAGTTTGTTGAACAATGAAAAACTGTTTTTT. It yields the protein CASSLLNNEKLFF.

The chain employs TRBV6-2 or TRBV6-3 and TRBJ1-2; D gene unclear. With 0 bases removed from V and 2 bases from J, the gap between germline ends came to 7 bases. Looked up from germline, CDR1 is MNHEY and CDR2 is SVGEGT. The CDR3 loop spans 14 amino acids. The DNA for the CDR3 is TGTGCCAGCAGTTACTCTTGGTCAAACTATGGCTACACCTTC. It codes for CASSYSWSNYGYTF.

The chain employs TRBV30 and TRBJ2-7; 10 bases match TRBD2. In germline, CDR1 is GTSNPN, CDR2 SVGIG (reference sequence). V lost 5 bases to trimming and J lost 2 bases; unmatched junction nucleotides: 0. This CDR3 has 12 amino acids. CDR3 loop: CAWGTSAYEQYF. The CDR3 nucleotides are TGTGCCTGGGGGACTAGCGCCTACGAGCAGTACTTC.

This clone was seen once. This sequence joins TRBV3-1 (or the pseudogene TRBV3-2) and TRBJ2-5; 8 nucleotides match TRBD2. The J segment lost 2 bases and the V segment lost 2 bases, leaving 10 bases of the junction unmatched. CDR3 size: 17 residues. Germline V lookup: CDR1 LGHDT, CDR2 YNNKEL (reference sequence). The CDR3 DNA sequence: TGTGCCAGCAGCCAACTTCTAGCGGGCATACCTCAAGAGACCCAGTACTTC. It encodes CASSQLLAGIPQETQYF.

The gene calls are TRBV3-1 (or the pseudogene TRBV3-2) and TRBJ2-5, with TRBD1 matching 7 bases. The germline V gene has CDR1 LGHDT and CDR2 YNNKEL (reference sequence). Trimming cost V 2 bases and J 5 bases; bases outside gene matches: 2. The CDR3 is 13 amino acids. CDR3 nucleotide sequence: TGTGCCAGCAGCCAAACAGGGGACGAGACCCAGTACTTC. As protein: CASSQTGDETQYF.

V usage is TRBV5-5 and J usage is TRBJ2-6, with D unresolved. Per the germline V gene, CDR1 is SGHKS and CDR2 is YYEKEE (reference sequence). The CDR3 contains 16 residues. V lost 4 bases and J lost 0, with 11 bases in between. The CDR3 DNA sequence: TGTGCCAGCAGCCGGGCCCCTGGCTCTGGGGCCAACGTCCTGACTTTC. Amino acid sequence: CASSRAPGSGANVLTF. The whole variable domain, remainder taken from reference TRBV5-5 and TRBJ2-6, is DAGVTQSPTHLIKTRGQQVTLRCSPISGHKSVSWYQQVLGQGPQFIFQYYEKEERGRGNFPDRFSARQFPNYSSELNVNALLLGDSALYLCASSRAPGSGANVLTFGAGSRLTVL.